The clone carrying this T cell receptor beta chain has just a few counts. This record comes from a study of Graves' ophthalmopathy and Graves' hyperthyroidism. The CDR3 extends over 14 amino acids. The V end was cut by 3 bases, the J end by 4 bases, with 9 bases between. The germline gives CDR1 MNHNY, CDR2 SVGAGI (reference sequence). The TCR beta CDR3 regions underwent amplification from RNA transcripts. RT-PCR in the first round used HTBI primers; a second-round multiplex PCR followed. TCRdb independently ran MiXCR on the multiplex PCR reads; one entry per CDR3 protein. The sample contains over 650,000 distinct CDR3 sequences, about two fifths of which appear only once.

The TCR originated in an adult man with Graves' ophthalmopathy. The chain uses TRBV6-6 and TRBJ1-4; maybe TRBD1 (5 bases). The sequencing sample was made of peripheral blood. The CDR3 nucleotides read TGTGCCAGCAGTTATGGGCAGGGTAATGAAAAACTGTTTTTT. It translates to CASSYGQGNEKLFF.